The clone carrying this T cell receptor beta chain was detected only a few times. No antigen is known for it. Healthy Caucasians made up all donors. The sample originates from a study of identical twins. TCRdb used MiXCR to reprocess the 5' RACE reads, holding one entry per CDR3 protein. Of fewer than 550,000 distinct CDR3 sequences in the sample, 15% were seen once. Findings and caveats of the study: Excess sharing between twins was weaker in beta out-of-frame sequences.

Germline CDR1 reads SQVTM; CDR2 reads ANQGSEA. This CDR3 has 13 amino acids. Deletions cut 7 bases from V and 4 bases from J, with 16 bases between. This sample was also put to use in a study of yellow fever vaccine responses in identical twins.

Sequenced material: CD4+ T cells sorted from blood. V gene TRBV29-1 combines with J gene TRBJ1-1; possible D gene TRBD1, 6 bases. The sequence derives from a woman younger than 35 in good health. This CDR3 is CSGGGNTRTEAFF. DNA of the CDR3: TGCAGCGGAGGGGGTAATACGCGCACTGAAGCTTTCTTT.